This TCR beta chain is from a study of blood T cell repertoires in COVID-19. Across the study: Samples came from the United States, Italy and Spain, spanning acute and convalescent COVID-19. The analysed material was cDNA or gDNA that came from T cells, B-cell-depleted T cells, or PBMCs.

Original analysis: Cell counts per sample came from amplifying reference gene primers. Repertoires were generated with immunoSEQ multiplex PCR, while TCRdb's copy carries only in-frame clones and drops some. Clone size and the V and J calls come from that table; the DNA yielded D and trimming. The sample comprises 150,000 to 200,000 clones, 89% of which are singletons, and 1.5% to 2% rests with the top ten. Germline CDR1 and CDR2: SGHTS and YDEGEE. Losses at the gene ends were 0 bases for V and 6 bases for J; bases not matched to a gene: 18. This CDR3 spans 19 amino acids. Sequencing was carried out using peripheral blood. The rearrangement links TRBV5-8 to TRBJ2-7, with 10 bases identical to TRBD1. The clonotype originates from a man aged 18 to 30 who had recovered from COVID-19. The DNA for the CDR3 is TGTGCCAGCAGCTTGGTAGGGCGAGGGCCCGAGACAGGGGGCCTCGAGCAGTACTTC. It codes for CASSLVGRGPETGGLEQYF.